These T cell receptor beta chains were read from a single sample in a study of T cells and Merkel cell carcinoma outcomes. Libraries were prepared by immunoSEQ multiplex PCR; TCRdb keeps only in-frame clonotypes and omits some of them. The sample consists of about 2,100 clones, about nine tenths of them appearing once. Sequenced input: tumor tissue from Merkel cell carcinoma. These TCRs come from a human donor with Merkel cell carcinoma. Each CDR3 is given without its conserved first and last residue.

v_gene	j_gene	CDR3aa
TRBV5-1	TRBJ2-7	ASSSSGYEQY
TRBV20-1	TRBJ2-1	SASGREIGF
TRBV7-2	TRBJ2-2	ASSLAHWNTGELF
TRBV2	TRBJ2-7	ASSGTTSSYEQY
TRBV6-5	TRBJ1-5	ASSYGRFSNQPQH
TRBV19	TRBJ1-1	ASKIGGGTEAF
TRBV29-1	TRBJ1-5	SVALGLNQPQH
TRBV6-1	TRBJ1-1	ASSAGRNTEAF
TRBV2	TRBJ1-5	ASSEGGQGASSNQPQH
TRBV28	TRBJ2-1	ASSSPLGLAGARRSYNEQF
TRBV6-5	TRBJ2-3	ASSYGLALTDTQY
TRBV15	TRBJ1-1	ATSRAGVSTEAF
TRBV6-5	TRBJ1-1	ASSSGNTEAF
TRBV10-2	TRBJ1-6	ASSESSLGGPLH
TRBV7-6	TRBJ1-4	ASRRTGNEKLF
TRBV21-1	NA	ASSNSALSYEQY
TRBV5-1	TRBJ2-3	ASSPEVGLAGWTQY
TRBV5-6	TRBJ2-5	ASSLRRGRALETQY
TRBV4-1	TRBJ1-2	ASSQDRGRAGYT
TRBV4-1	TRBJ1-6	ASSQGGRGSPLH
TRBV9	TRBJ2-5	ASSDRDYQETQY
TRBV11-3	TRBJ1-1	ASSLRGSGTEAF
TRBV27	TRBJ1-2	ASSLGGGRGYT
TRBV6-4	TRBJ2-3	ASRRPRRTQY
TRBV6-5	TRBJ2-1	ASSLLAGSYNEQF
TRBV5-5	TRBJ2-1	ASSPITSGSGYEQF
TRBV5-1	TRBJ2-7	ASSLAHGREQY
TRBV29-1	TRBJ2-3	SVEWWEKADTQY
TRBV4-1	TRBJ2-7	ASSQEGHPSYEQY
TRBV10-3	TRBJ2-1	AISESNRYNEQF
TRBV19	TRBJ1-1	ASSNRAGEAF
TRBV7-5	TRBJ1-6	ARSLAVNRGGPLH
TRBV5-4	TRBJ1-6	ASSLHRAPNSPLH
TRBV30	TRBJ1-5	AWRYREANQPQH
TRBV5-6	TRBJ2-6	ASSLKWGFGVLT
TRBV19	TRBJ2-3	ASSNQAGVGTDTQY
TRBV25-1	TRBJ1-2	ASSQTSRDSNGYT
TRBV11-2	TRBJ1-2	ASSLASGRNYGYT
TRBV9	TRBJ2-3	ASSPEGNTDTQY
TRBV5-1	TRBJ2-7	ASSSSAGPSYEQY
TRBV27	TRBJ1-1	ASSFGTEAF
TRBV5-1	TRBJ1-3	ASAGGLGSGNTIY
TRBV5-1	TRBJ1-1	ASSLEVGGRPEAF
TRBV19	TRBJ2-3	ASKGRGSDTQY
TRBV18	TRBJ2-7	ASSTGHPSYEQY
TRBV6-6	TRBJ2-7	ASTWLAGGRYEQY
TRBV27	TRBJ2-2	ASSLSAGGQNGELF
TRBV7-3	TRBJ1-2	ASSLDGGGYGYT
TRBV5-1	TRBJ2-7	ASSGGQASSYEQY
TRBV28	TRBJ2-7	ASSLRVPPEQY
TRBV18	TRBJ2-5	ASSTQRGAEETQY
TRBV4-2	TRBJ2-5	ASSQSLTSGSGETQY
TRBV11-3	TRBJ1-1	ASSLDRGNTEAF
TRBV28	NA	ASSFSKETQY
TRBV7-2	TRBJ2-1	ASSLRSGGLSYNEQF
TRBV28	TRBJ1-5	ASSLYYGTRSNQPQH
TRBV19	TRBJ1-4	ASRRQGAPNEKLF